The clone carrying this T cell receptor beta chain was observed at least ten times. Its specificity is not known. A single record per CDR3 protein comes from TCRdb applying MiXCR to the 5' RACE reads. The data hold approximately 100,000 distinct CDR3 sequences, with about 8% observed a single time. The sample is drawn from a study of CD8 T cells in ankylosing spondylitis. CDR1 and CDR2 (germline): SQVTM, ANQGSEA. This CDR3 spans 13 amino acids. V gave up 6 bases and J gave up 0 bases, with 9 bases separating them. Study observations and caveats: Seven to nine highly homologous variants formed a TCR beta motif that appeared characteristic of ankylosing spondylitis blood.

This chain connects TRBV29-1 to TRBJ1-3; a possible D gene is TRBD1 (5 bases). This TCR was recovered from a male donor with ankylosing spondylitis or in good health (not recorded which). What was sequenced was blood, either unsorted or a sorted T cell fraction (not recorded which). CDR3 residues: CSVADSSGNTIYF. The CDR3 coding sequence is TGCAGCGTCGCAGACAGCTCTGGAAACACCATATATTTT. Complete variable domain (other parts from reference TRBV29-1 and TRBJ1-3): SAVISQKPSRDICQRGTSLTIQCQVDSQVTMMFWYRQQPGQSLTLIATANQGSEATYESGFVIDKFPISRPNLTFSTLTVSNMSPEDSSIYLCSVADSSGNTIYFGEGSWLTVV.